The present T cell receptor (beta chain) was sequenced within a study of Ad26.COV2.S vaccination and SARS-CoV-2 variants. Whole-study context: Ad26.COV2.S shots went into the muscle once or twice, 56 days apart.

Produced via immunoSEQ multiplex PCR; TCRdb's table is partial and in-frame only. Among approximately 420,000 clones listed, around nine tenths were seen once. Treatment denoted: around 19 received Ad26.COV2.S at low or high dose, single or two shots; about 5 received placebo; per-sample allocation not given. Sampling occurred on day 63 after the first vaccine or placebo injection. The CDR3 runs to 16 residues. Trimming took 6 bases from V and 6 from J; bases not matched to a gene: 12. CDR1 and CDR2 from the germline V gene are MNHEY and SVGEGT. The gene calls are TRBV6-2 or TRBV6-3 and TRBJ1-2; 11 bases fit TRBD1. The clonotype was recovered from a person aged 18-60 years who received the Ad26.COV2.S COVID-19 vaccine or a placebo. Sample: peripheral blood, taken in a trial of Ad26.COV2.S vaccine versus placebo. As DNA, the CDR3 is TGTGCCAGCAGACCTCCGGGACAGGGGGTAAAAAATGGCTACACCTTC. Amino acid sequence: CASRPPGQGVKNGYTF.